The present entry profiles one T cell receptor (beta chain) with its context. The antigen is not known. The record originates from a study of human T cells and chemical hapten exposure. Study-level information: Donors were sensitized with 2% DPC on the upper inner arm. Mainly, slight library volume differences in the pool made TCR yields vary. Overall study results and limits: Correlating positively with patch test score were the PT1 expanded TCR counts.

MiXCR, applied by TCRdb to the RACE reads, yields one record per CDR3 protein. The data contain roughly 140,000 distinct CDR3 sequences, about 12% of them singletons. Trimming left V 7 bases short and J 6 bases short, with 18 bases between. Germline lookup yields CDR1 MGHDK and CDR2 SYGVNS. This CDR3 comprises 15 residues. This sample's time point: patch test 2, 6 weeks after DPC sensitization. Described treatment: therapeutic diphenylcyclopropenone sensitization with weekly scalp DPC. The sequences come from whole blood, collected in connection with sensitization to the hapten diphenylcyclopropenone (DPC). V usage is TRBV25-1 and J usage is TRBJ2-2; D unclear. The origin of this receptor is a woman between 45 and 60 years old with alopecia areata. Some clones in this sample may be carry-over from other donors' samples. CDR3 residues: CASKGAVGVAGELFF. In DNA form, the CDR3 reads TGTGCCAGCAAGGGTGCGGTGGGTGTGGCCGGGGAGCTGTTTTTT. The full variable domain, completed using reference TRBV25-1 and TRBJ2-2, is EADIYQTPRYLVIGTGKKITLECSQTMGHDKMYWYQQDPGMELHLIHYSYGVNSTEKGDLSSESTVSRIRTEHFPLTLESARPSHTSQYLCASKGAVGVAGELFFGEGSRLTVL.